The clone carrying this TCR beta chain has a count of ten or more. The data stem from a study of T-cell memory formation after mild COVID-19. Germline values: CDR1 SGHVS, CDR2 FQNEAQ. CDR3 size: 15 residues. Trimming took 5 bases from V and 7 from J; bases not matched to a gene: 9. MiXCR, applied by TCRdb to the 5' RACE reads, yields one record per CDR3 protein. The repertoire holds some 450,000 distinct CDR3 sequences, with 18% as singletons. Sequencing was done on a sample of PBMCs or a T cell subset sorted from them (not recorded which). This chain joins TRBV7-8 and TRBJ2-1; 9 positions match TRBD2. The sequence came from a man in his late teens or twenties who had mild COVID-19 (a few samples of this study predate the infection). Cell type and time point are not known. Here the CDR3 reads CASSQGLALVNEQFF. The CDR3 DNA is TGTGCCAGCAGCCAGGGACTAGCTCTGGTTAATGAGCAGTTCTTC.